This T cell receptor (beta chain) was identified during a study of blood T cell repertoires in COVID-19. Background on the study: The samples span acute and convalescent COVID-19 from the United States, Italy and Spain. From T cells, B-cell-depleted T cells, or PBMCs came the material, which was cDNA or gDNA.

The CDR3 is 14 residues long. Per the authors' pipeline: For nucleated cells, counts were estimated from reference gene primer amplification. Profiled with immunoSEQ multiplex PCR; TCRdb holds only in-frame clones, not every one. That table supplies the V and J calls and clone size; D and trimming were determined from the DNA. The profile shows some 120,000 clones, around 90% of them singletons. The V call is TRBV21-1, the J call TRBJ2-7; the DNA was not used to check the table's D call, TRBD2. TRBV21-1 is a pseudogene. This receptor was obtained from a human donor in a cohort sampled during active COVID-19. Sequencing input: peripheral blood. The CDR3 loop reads CASRRVAGAYEQYF. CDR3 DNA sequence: TGTGCCAGCAGAAGGGTAGCGGGAGCCTACGAGCAGTACTTC.